This TCR beta chain was recorded in a study of identical twins. Study observations and caveats: Analyses of zero insertions could, in part, be confounded by invariant MAIT and iNKT cells.

This clonotype was seen only a few times. As yet, its antigen is unknown. TCRdb reprocessed the 5' RACE reads via MiXCR and lists one record per CDR3 protein. The table records approximately 700,000 distinct CDR3 sequences, 5.5% to 6.5% of them present only once. The ends were cut back, 4 bases at V and 8 bases at J, with 17 bases in the middle. CDR1 MNHEY and CDR2 SMNVEV come from the germline V gene (reference sequence). The CDR3 runs 15 residues. Material for sequencing was naive T cells sorted from blood. The clonotype originates from a man aged 18-30 years in good health. V usage is TRBV27 and J usage is TRBJ1-4; tentatively, D is TRBD1 (6 bases). This CDR3 reads CASSYAAGAGEKLFF. The CDR3 DNA sequence: TGTGCCAGCAGTTACGCCGCAGGGGCCGGGGAAAAACTGTTTTTT.